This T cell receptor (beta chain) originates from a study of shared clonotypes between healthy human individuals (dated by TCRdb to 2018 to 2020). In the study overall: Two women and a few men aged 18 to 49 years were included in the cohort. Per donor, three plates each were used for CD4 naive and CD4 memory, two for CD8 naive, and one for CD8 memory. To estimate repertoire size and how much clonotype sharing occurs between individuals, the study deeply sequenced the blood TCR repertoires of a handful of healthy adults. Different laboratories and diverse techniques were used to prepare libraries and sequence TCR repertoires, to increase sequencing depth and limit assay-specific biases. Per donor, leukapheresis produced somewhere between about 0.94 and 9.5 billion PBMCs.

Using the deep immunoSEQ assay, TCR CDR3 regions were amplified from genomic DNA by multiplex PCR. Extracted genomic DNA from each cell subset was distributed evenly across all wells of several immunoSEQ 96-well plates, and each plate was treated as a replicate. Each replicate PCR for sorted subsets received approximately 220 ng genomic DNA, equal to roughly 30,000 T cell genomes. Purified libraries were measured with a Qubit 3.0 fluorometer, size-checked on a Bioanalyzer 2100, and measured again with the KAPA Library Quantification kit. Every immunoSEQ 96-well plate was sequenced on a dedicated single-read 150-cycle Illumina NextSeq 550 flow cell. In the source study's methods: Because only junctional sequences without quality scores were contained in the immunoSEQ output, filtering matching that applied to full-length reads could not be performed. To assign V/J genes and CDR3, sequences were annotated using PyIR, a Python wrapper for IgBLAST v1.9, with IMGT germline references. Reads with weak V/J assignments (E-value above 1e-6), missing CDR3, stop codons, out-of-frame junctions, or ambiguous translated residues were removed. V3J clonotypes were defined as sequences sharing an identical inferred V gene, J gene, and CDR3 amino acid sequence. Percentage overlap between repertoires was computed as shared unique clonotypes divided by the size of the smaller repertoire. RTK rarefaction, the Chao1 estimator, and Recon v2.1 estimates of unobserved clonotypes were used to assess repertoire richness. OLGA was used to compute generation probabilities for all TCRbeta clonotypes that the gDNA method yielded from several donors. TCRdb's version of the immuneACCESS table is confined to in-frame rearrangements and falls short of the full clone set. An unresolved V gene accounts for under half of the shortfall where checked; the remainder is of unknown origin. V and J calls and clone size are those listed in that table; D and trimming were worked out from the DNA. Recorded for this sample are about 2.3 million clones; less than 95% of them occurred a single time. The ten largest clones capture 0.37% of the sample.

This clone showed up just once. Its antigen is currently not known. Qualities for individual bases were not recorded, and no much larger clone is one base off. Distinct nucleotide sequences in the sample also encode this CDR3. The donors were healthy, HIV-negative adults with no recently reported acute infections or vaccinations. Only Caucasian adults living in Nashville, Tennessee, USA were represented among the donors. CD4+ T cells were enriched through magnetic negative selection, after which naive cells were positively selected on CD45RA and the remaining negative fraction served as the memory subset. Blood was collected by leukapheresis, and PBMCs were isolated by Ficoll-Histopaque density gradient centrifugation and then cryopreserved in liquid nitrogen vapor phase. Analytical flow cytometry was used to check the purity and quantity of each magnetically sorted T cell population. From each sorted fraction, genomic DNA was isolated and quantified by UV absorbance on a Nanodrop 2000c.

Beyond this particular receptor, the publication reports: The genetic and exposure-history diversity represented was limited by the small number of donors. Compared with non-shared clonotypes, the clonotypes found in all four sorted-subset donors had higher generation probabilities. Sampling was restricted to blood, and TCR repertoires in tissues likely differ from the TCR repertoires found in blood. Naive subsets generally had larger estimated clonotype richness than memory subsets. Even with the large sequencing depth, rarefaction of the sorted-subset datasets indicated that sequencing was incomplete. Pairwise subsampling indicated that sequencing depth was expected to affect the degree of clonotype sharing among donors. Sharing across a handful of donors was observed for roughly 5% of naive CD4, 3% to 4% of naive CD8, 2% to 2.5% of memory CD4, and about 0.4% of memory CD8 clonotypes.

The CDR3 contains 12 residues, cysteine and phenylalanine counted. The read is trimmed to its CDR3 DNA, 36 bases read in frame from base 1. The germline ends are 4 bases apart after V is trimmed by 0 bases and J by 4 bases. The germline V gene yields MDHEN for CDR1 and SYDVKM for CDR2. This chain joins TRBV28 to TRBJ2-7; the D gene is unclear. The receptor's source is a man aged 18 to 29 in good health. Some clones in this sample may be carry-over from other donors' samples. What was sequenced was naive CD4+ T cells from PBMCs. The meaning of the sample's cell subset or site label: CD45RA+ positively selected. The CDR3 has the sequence CASSLWGYEQYF. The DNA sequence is TGTGCCAGCAGTTTATGGGGGTACGAGCAGTACTTC. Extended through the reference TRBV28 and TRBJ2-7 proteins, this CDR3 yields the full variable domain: DVKVTQSSRYLVKRTGEKVFLECVQDMDHENMFWYRQDPGLGLRLIYFSYDVKMKEKGDIPEGYSVSREKKERFSLILESASTNQTSMYLCASSLWGYEQYFGPGTRLTVT.